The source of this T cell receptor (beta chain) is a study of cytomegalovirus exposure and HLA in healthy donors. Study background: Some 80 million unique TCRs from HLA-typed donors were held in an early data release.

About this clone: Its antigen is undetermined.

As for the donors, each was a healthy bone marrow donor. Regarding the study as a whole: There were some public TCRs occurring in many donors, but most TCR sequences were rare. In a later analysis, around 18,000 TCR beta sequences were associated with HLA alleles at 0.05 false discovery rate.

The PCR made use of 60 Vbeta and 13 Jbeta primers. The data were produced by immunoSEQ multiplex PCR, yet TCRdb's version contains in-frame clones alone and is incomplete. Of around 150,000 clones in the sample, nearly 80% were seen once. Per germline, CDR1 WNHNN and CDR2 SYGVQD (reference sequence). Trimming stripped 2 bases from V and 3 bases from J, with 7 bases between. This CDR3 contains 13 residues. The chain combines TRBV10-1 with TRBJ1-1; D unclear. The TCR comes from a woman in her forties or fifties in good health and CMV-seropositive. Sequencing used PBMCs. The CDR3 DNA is TGCGCCAGCAGTGAGAACAGTGACACTGAAGCTTTCTTT. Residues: CASSENSDTEAFF.